This TCR beta chain emerged from a study of T cells after yellow fever vaccination. The authors made TCR cDNA by 5'RACE template switching, adding a universal primer site and UMIs. MiXCR was run by TCRdb on the 5' RACE reads, yielding one entry per CDR3 protein. The sample lists approximately 260,000 distinct CDR3 sequences; approximately 5.2% were seen once. Study-wide results and caveats: Subsequent to the booster, the majority of primary-vaccination clones reappeared (around 96% CD4, roughly 90% CD8). It was a small share of clonotypes that appeared in both CD4 and CD8 compartments.

This clonotype came up a few times. What it binds is unknown. The receptor was derived from a man aged 18-30 years who received the YFV17D yellow fever vaccine. The source material was CD4+ T cells sorted from PBMCs, sampled on the day of the yellow fever booster vaccination.

CDR3 region: CASSLDGERGYTF. As DNA, the CDR3 is TGCGCCAGCAGCTTGGACGGGGAACGTGGCTACACCTTC. This chain joins TRBV5-1 and TRBJ1-2, with no clear D. The V gene's germline CDR1 is SGHRS and CDR2 YFSETQ. Trimming took off 0 bases at V and 7 bases at J, with 10 bases between the two ends. This CDR3 spans 13 amino acids.